A selection of T cell receptor beta chains follows, all from one sample in a study of shared clonotypes between healthy human individuals. Profiled with immunoSEQ multiplex PCR; TCRdb holds only in-frame clones, not every one. The sample holds about 820,000 clones, more than 85% seen once. Specimen: naive CD8+ T cells sorted from blood. Receptors originate from a man aged 30 to 45 in good health. CDR3s include the opening cysteine and the closing phenylalanine or tryptophan. A D gene is named only where the DNA matches it firmly. Clone sizes are given selectively: once, few, many, or a class where the clone is expanded.

TRBD2	TRBV11-3	TRBJ2-7	NA	TGTGCCAGCTCAAGAGGACTAGCGGGCTCCTACGAGCAGTACTTC	CASSRGLAGSYEQYF
NA	TRBV7-9	TRBJ2-3	NA	TGTGCCAGCAGCGGGGGGGCAACCGCTAGCACAGATACGCAGTATTTT	CASSGGATASTDTQYF
NA	TRBV4-3	TRBJ2-1	NA	TGCGCCAGCAGCCAGTCGATGGGAACTAACAATGAGCAGTTCTTC	CASSQSMGTNNEQFF
NA	TRBV7-8	TRBJ2-5	NA	TGTGCCAGCAGCTTAAGGGGCCGGGACACCTTAGGTTGGGGGGAGACCCAGTACTTC	CASSLRGRDTLGWGETQYF
NA	TRBV10-2	TRBJ1-1	NA	TGCGCCAGCAGTGACTCCGGCAGGGGTTGGACTGAAGCTTTCTTT	CASSDSGRGWTEAFF
NA	TRBV9	TRBJ2-1	NA	TGTGCCAGCAGCCCTGGGGCCTACAATGAGCAGTTCTTC	CASSPGAYNEQFF
TRBD2	TRBV7-6	TRBJ2-5	NA	TGTGCCAGCAGCCGCGGGGTAGCGGGAGATTGGGAGACCCAGTACTTC	CASSRGVAGDWETQYF
TRBD2	TRBV28	TRBJ2-1	NA	TGTGCCAGCAGGGGAGCTAGCGGGAGTTCCTACAATGAGCAGTTCTTC	CASRGASGSSYNEQFF
TRBD2	TRBV5-4	TRBJ2-1	NA	TGTGCCAGCAGCGTATCTGAGGGACTAGTCGATGAGCAGTTCTTC	CASSVSEGLVDEQFF
NA	TRBV5-6	TRBJ2-1	NA	TGTGCCAGCAGCCCCCGGGACAAGGCGTACAATGAGCAGTTCTTC	CASSPRDKAYNEQFF
TRBD1	TRBV10-3	TRBJ2-7	NA	TGTGCCATCAGTGAAGCCAGGGGGATTTACGAGCAGTACTTC	CAISEARGIYEQYF
TRBD1	TRBV27	TRBJ1-1	NA	TGTGCCAGCAGTTTAAGGGGGCGGAAAGCTTTCTTT	CASSLRGRKAFF
NA	TRBV27	TRBJ2-1	NA	TGTGCCAGCAAATCGAGTGGCAGCCGATATTCCTACAATGAGCAGTTCTTC	CASKSSGSRYSYNEQFF
NA	TRBV29-1	TRBJ2-5	NA	TGCAGCGTTGAAGGGACTACCGACAGCCAAGAGACCCAGTACTTC	CSVEGTTDSQETQYF
NA	TRBV9	TRBJ2-5	NA	TGTGCCAGCAGCGTAACACCGACTGATGGAGAGACCCAGTACTTC	CASSVTPTDGETQYF
TRBD2	TRBV13	TRBJ2-3	NA	TGTGCCAGCAGCCGCGATCGAGCGGGAACCGGCACAGATACGCAGTATTTT	CASSRDRAGTGTDTQYF
TRBD1	TRBV14	TRBJ2-7	NA	TGTGCCAGCAGCCTGGGACAGAACTACGAGCAGTACTTC	CASSLGQNYEQYF
NA	TRBV28	TRBJ1-1	NA	TGTGCCAGCAGTTCCCTCCGCTTTGAGGCCCCATCGACTTTCTTT	CASSSLRFEAPSTFF
TRBD2	TRBV10-1	TRBJ2-7	NA	TGCGCCAGCAGCGGGGGGGACTTCTACGAGCAGTACTTC	CASSGGDFYEQYF
TRBD2	TRBV6-5	TRBJ2-7	NA	TGTGCCAGCAGGTACGGGGGGGGCGGAATCTCCTACGAGCAGTACTTC	CASRYGGGGISYEQYF
TRBD2	TRBV30	TRBJ2-1	NA	TGTGCCAGCCTTAGCGGGGGGTCGGGTGAGCAGTTCTTC	CASLSGGSGEQFF
NA	TRBV7-9	TRBJ2-1	NA	TGTGCCAGCAGCGACTTAGCGGCTTACAATGAGCAGTTCTTC	CASSDLAAYNEQFF
NA	TRBV27	TRBJ2-7	few	TGTGCCACCGCCGTGACCCGATCCTACGAGCAGTACTTC	CATAVTRSYEQYF
NA	TRBV7-2	TRBJ2-7	NA	TGTGCCAGCAGCTTAGACTGGCAGGGTGGATACGAGCAGTACTTC	CASSLDWQGGYEQYF
TRBD2	TRBV6-1	TRBJ2-1	NA	TGTGCCAGCAGTGAAGCTTTCGAGGGGACTAAGTACAATGAGCAGTTCTTC	CASSEAFEGTKYNEQFF